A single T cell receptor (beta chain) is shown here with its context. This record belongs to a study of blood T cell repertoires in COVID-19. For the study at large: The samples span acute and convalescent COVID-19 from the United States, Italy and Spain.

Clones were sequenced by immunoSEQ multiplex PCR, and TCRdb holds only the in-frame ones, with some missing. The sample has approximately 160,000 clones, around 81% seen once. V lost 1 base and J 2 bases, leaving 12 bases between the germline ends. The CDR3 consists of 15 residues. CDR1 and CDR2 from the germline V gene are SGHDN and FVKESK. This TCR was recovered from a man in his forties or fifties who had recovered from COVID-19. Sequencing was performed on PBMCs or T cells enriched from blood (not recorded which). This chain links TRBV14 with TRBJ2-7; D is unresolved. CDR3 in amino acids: CASSQGGRFPYEQYF. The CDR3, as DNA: TGTGCCAGCAGCCAAGGCGGCCGTTTCCCCTACGAGCAGTACTTC.